This T cell receptor (beta chain) was recorded in a study of CD4 T cells in relation to SARS-CoV-2 and coronaviruses (dated by TCRdb to about 2021). Broadly, across the study: The ViraFEST assay cultured PBMCs with antigen for roughly nine days, then sequenced TCR beta CDR3s to find antigen-specific clonal expansions. At the level of individual TCR clonotypes, the study evaluated whether memory CD4+ T cells crossreact between the spike proteins of SARS-CoV-2 and those of common cold coronaviruses. An HIV-1 Nef peptide pool or a no-peptide culture served as the negative reference condition. For other donors in the study, expansion assays were sequenced with a different, Illumina-based TCR-beta assay. HLA restriction was mapped for shared crossreactive spike epitopes using patient-derived lymphoblastoid cell lines. The Adaptive Biotechnologies TCR-sequencing kit was used to sequence samples from three pre-COVID donors and the naive versus memory experiments, whereas other data were Illumina-based.

In its sample, this clone was seen once. Its antigen specificity is not known. No base quality information exists; no much larger clone differs at one position. Beyond this particular receptor, the publication reports: Pre-pandemic and post-infection samples were not both contributed by any donor, so tracing of the source of pre-existing responses was limited. Crossreactive clones showed significantly weaker SARS-CoV-2-driven expansion than monoreactive clones, consistent with antigenic imprinting. Memory CD4+ clonotypes crossrecognizing SARS-CoV-2 and at least one common cold coronavirus spike were found in 60% to 75% of donors. Small numbers of patients and of tested TCRs limited the study. Since the crossreactivity analysis centred on spike protein, crossreactivity against other viral proteins was not assessed.

CD4+ T cells from unexposed donors were collected before the COVID-19 pandemic (2011-2018). After less than 13 days of culture, CD4+ T cells were isolated with the EasySep CD4+ T cell isolation kit. As far as cell numbers permitted, CD4+ T cells from unexposed donors were tested for reactivity against SARS-CoV-2 S and N as well as four spike pools from common cold coronaviruses. Roughly 1.9 million PBMCs per well were cultured in IMDM with approximately 5% human AB serum and 8.5 to 10 IU/ml IL-2. Half of the culture medium was replaced with fresh IL-2-containing medium on days 3 and 7. In general, triplicate replicate wells were used for every peptide culture condition. The leukapheresis product used for the unexposed donors was purchased from a commercial source. Ficoll-Paque PLUS gradient centrifugation was used to isolate PBMCs from leukapheresis product or whole blood. PBMCs were either cryopreserved at -140°C or used fresh in the expansion assay. The QIAamp Micro DNA Kit was used to extract genomic DNA from the CD4+ T cells.

Library creation used the immunoSEQ multiplex PCR assay. Under the source paper's analysis protocol: During preprocessing, nonproductive sequences were removed, as were CDR3s that did not start with C, did not end with F or W, or were shorter than 7 amino acids. The MANAFEST web app was used to call antigen-specific clonotypes on the basis of expansion compared with the reference and with other culture wells. A clone was considered positive if the clone showed significant expansion compared with the reference culture in 2 of 3 replicate wells at an FDR below 0.05. Positive clones also required significant expansion versus all other tandem wells and an odds ratio above 5. After three terminal residues were trimmed from each end, CDR3 homology was quantified as pairwise Levenshtein distance using the stringdist R package. The immuneACCESS repertoire file appears here via TCRdb, limited to in-frame rearrangements. These files lack a portion of the clones; in checked studies, under half of the deficit traces to unresolved V genes, and the cause of the others is not known. That table supplies the V and J calls and clone size; D and trimming were determined from the DNA. The sample table contains 25,000 or so clones; only one count was recorded for around 76% of them. Of the sample, over 25% is held by the ten largest clones.

The germline V gene (reference sequence) specifies GTSNPN as CDR1 and SVGIG as CDR2. The CDR3 runs 16 amino acids, cysteine and phenylalanine included. The only DNA kept is the CDR3, 48 bases in frame from the first base. V is reduced by 2 bases and J by 0 bases, leaving a spacing of 14 bases between them. Recombination linked TRBV30 to TRBJ1-5; the D gene identity is not certain. This receptor was taken from a human donor in good health. Sequenced sample: CD4+ T cells from PBMCs, cultured in vitro. The DNA sequence reads TGTGCCTGGAGTACTCCCAACCCTTATAGCAATCAGCCCCAGCATTTT. It encodes CAWSTPNPYSNQPQHF.